This T cell receptor beta chain was documented in a study of blood T cell repertoires in COVID-19. Study-level background: Samples of COVID-19 (acute and convalescent) were obtained from the United States, Italy and Spain. The analysed material was cDNA or gDNA that came from T cells, B-cell-depleted T cells, or PBMCs.

The CDR3 spans 12 residues. The germline gives CDR1 LNHNV, CDR2 YYDKDF (reference sequence). The V end lost 3 bases, the J end lost 10 bases, and 10 bases lay between the germline ends. Per the study methods: Amplification from reference gene primers served as the basis for estimated nucleated cell counts. Generated by immunoSEQ multiplex PCR, the TCRdb table keeps only in-frame clones and is missing some. Clonal size and the V and J genes are those of that table, whereas D and trimming came from the DNA. The repertoire includes 55,000 to 70,000 clones, about 88% of them detected once, and about a fifth sits in the top ten.

The chain is built from TRBV15 and TRBJ2-1; D perhaps matches TRBD2 (5 bases). The sample consisted of peripheral blood. The clonotype originates from a woman aged 45-65 years with active or convalescent COVID-19. The CDR3 DNA reads TGTGCCACCAGCAGGGGAGAACTGGAGCAGTTCTTC. This sequence encodes CATSRGELEQFF.